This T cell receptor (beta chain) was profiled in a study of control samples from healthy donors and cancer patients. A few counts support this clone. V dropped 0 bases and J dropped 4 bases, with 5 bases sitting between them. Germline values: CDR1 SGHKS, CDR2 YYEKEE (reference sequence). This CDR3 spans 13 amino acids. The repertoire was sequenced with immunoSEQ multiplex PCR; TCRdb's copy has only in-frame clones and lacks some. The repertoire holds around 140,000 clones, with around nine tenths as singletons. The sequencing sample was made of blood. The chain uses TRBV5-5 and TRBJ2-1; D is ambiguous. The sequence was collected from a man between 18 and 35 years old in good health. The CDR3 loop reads CASSLALYNEQFF. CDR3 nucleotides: TGTGCCAGCAGCTTGGCCTTATACAATGAGCAGTTCTTC. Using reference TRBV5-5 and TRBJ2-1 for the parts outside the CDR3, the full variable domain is DAGVTQSPTHLIKTRGQQVTLRCSPISGHKSVSWYQQVLGQGPQFIFQYYEKEERGRGNFPDRFSARQFPNYSSELNVNALLLGDSALYLCASSLALYNEQFFGPGTRLTVL.